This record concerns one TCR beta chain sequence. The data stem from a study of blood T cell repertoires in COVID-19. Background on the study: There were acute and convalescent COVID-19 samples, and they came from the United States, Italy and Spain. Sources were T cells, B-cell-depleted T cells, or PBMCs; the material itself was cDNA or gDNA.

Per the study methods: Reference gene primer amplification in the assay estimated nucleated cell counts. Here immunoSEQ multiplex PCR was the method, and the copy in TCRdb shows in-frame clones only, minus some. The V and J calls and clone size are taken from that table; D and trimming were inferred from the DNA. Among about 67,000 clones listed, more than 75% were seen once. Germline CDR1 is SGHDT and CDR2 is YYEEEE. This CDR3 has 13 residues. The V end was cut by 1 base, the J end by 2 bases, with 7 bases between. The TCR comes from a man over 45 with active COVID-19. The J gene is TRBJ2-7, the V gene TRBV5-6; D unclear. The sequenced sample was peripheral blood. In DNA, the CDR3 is TGTGCCAGCAGCTTGATGGGCACCTACGAGCAGTACTTC. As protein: CASSLMGTYEQYF.